The 13 T cell receptor beta chains below all came from one sample that was sequenced in a study of immune heterogeneity within non-small cell lung tumors. In a multiplex PCR, 32 V and 13 J primers amplified TCR beta CDR3. TCRdb passed the multiplex PCR reads through MiXCR, listing each CDR3 protein once. The sample lists 5,500 to 6,000 distinct CDR3 sequences; roughly 18% were seen once. Template input was genomic DNA from bulk tumor (600 ng per sample). Multiple widely separated biopsies were taken from each primary tumor at surgery. Patients with untreated, newly diagnosed non-small cell lung cancer underwent curative surgery. The specimen was lung tumor tissue. The receptors stem from a man aged 40-50 years with non-small cell lung cancer.

Sample share makes this clonotype medium-sized (0.01 to 0.1%). The V and J genes are TRBV28 and TRBJ2-7, with 7 bases that match TRBD1. The CDR3 contains 15 residues. V lost 7 bases to trimming and J lost 3 bases; unmatched junction nucleotides: 12. Germline V gene sequence: CDR1 MDHEN, CDR2 SYDVKM. The CDR3 loop reads CASISPGQSLYEQYF. CDR3 nucleotide sequence: TGTGCCAGCATCTCACCGGGACAGAGCCTCTACGAGCAGTACTTC.

This clonotype is medium-sized within its sample. The junction and the germline gene differ at one end; a read error may be behind it. The chain couples TRBV20-1 to TRBJ2-1; 9 positions match TRBD2. The CDR3 spans 15 residues. Germline CDR1 is DFQATT and CDR2 is SNEGSKA (reference sequence). CDR3 nucleotides: TGCAGTGCGCCGCTAGCGGGGCATACCTACAATGAGCAATTCTTC. It codes for CSAPLAGHTYNEQFF.

This clonotype has just a few counts. The rearrangement links TRBV20-1 to TRBJ2-4; a weak D match, TRBD1 (5 bases). This CDR3 spans 15 amino acids. The germline gives CDR1 DFQATT, CDR2 SNEGSKA (reference sequence). V lost 7 bases, J lost 1 base, and 17 bases lay in between. The CDR3 loop reads CSVSTRAWAKNIQYF. In nucleotides, the CDR3 is TGCAGTGTTAGCACCAGGGCTTGGGCCAAAAACATTCAGTACTTC.

As for this clonotype: Being one base from a much bigger clone, this may be a read error. V usage is TRBV9 and J usage is TRBJ2-1; D may be TRBD2 (6 bases). The CDR3 consists of 19 residues. From germline, CDR1 is SGDLS and CDR2 YYNGEE. The V end was cut by 1 base, the J end by 7 bases, with 27 bases between. CDR3 region: CASSVILPGDSLSTNEQFF. DNA of the CDR3: TGTGCCAGCAGCGTAATACTGCCGGGAGACTCCCTATCTACAAATGAGCAGTTCTTC.

The rearrangement uses TRBV20-1 and TRBJ1-5; D is undetermined. Trimming left V 5 bases short and J 3 bases short, with 14 bases between. CDR1 and CDR2 from the germline V gene are DFQATT and SNEGSKA (reference sequence). The CDR3 is made up of 14 amino acids. The CDR3 bases are TGCAGTGCTGCACCTTGGGCCTCCAATCAGCCCCAGCATTTT. Its translation: CSAAPWASNQPQHF.

This chain uses TRBV2 with TRBJ2-5; 8 nucleotides line up with TRBD2. Germline loops: CDR1 SNHLY, CDR2 FYNNEI. Trimming removed 4 bases from V and 5 bases from J; junction bases left unmatched: 3. This CDR3 spans 13 amino acids. The CDR3 region has the DNA TGTGCCAGCAGTGGACTAGCGTTTGAGACCCAGTACTTC. This sequence encodes CASSGLAFETQYF. Drawing the rest from reference TRBV2 and TRBJ2-5, the complete variable domain is EPEVTQTPSHQVTQMGQEVILRCVPISNHLYFYWYRQILGQKVEFLVSFYNNEISEKSEIFDDQFSVERPDGSNFTLKIRSTKLEDSAMYFCASSGLAFETQYFGPGTRLLVL.

Sample share makes this clonotype medium-sized. V is TRBV7-3 and J is TRBJ2-7; D is undetermined. The CDR3 totals 13 residues. The germline V gene has CDR1 SGHTA and CDR2 FQGTGA. The germline V and J ends were trimmed by 8 bases and 6 bases, with 17 bases remaining between them. CDR3 amino acids: CASSSVGGSEQYF. In nucleotides, the CDR3 is TGTGCCAGCTCTAGTGTTGGCGGAAGCGAGCAGTACTTC.

This clonotype is labeled medium-sized. The V gene is TRBV3-1, the J gene TRBJ2-7, with a weak D call TRBD2 (6 bases). The V and J ends lost 1 base and 7 bases respectively, with 14 bases between them. The CDR3 is 14 residues long. The germline CDR1 and CDR2 sequences are LGHDT and YNNKEL (reference sequence). This CDR3 is CASSQGAGPTEQYF. DNA for the CDR3: TGTGCCAGCAGCCAAGGGGCGGGGCCCACTGAGCAGTACTTC.

By its share, this clonotype is medium-sized. This rearrangement joins TRBV19 to TRBJ1-6, with unresolved D. Germline CDR1 LNHDA, CDR2 SQIVND (reference sequence). This CDR3 is 16 amino acids long. V lost 1 base to trimming and J lost 1 base, with 8 bases between them. This chain's CDR3 is CASSIVGGSYNSPLHF. The CDR3 coding sequence is TGTGCCAGTAGTATAGTCGGAGGGTCCTATAATTCACCCCTCCACTTT.

This clonotype is medium-sized. The genes are TRBV3-1 and TRBJ2-7, with 7 nucleotides matching TRBD1. CDR3 size: 14 residues. CDR1 and CDR2 (germline): LGHDT, YNNKEL (reference sequence). Unmatched junction bases numbered 6, after V lost 4 bases and J lost 3 bases. The CDR3 sequence is CASSRTGSVYEQYF. The CDR3 DNA sequence: TGTGCCAGCAGCCGGACAGGCTCCGTCTACGAGCAGTACTTC.

By share, this clonotype ranks as medium-sized (0.01 to 0.1%). The chain links TRBV7-3 to TRBJ2-1; 8 nucleotides line up with TRBD2. The CDR3 runs 15 residues. Germline V gene lookup returns CDR1 SGHTA and CDR2 FQGTGA. Losses at the gene ends were 4 bases for V and 3 bases for J; bases not matched to a gene: 5. The CDR3 sequence: CASSSAGGRYNEQFF. Written as DNA, the CDR3 is TGTGCCAGCAGCTCCGCGGGGGGACGCTACAATGAGCAGTTCTTC.

Notes on this clonotype: It may be a read error: a sequence one base away is much more abundant. CDR3 loop: CASSQDGHSVTNEKLFF. CDR3 bases: TGCGCCAGCAGCCAAGACGGCCACAGCGTAACTAATGAAAAACTGTTTTTT. The V call is TRBV4-3, the J call TRBJ1-4, with no clear D. Per germline, CDR1 LGHNA and CDR2 YSLEER. CDR3 length: 17 amino acids. Trimming left V 0 bases short and J 1 base short, with 12 bases between.

By sample fraction, this clonotype is medium-sized. The V gene is TRBV5-1, the J gene TRBJ1-2; D is possibly TRBD1 (5 bases). V gave up 3 bases and J gave up 6 bases, with 21 bases separating them. The germline V gene has CDR1 SGHRS and CDR2 YFSETQ. The CDR3 has 16 amino acids. The CDR3 is CASSSGTDRSAHGYTF. Written as DNA, the CDR3 is TGCGCCAGCAGCTCGGGGACGGATAGGTCCGCTCATGGCTACACCTTC.